This is a list of T cell receptor beta chains from one sample in a study of metastatic and nonmetastatic thyroid tumors. TCRdb re-processed the PCR reads through MiXCR. The sample lists fewer than 20,000 clones, roughly a quarter occurring once. Sequences were obtained from adjacent normal tissue. The receptor source for this set is a female donor with papillary thyroid cancer or a benign thyroid nodule (not recorded which). Some clones in this sample may be carry-over from other donors' samples. Each CDR3 is given with its conserved first and last residue. D genes are given only for firm matches. Clone size is stated in some rows and not others, as once, few, many or a class when expanded.

size,V,J,D,CDR3,DNA
few,TRBV6-2/TRBV6-3,TRBJ2-7,-,CASRPNRRGEQYF,TGTGCCAGCAGGCCAAACAGGAGAGGCGAGCAGTACTTC
-,TRBV11-2,TRBJ2-6,-,CASSLTGAGANVLTF,TGTGCCAGCAGCTTAACGGGAGCTGGGGCCAACGTCCTGACTTTC
-,TRBV7-9,TRBJ2-1,-,CASGGYNEQFF,TGTGCCAGCGGGGGGTACAATGAGCAGTTCTTC
-,TRBV6-1,TRBJ2-7,-,CASSDPGLLSYEQYF,TGTGCCAGCAGTGATCCGGGACTCCTCTCCTACGAGCAGTACTTC
-,TRBV27,TRBJ1-1,-,CASSLEGLSTEAFF,TGTGCCAGCAGTTTAGAGGGGCTTTCGACTGAAGCTTTCTTT
-,TRBV30,TRBJ1-4,TRBD1,CAWKQGVSEKLFF,TGTGCCTGGAAGCAGGGGGTCTCTGAAAAACTGTTTTTT
-,TRBV18,TRBJ1-1,-,CASSYRPGRGNTEAFF,TGTGCCAGCTCATACCGACCAGGTAGAGGGAACACTGAAGCTTTCTTT
-,TRBV4-2,TRBJ2-7,TRBD2,CASSQEIAGGSYEQYF,TGTGCCAGCAGCCAGGAGATAGCGGGGGGCTCCTACGAGCAGTACTTC
-,TRBV15,TRBJ2-2,TRBD1,CATSRDRAAGELFF,TGTGCCACCAGCAGGGACAGGGCAGCCGGGGAGCTGTTTTTT
large,TRBV28,TRBJ2-7,-,CASSGADRSSYEQYF,TGTGCCAGCAGCGGGGCAGACAGGAGCTCCTACGAGCAGTACTTC
many,TRBV7-2,TRBJ1-2,-,CASSPPPRGYTF,TGTGCCAGCAGCCCACCCCCCCGGGGCTACACCTTC
-,TRBV9,TRBJ2-7,-,CASSVVGNSYEQYF,TGTGCCAGCAGCGTAGTGGGGAACTCCTACGAGCAGTACTTC
-,TRBV20-1,TRBJ2-7,TRBD1,CSARDDRGLVSYEQYF,TGCAGTGCTAGAGATGACAGGGGGTTAGTATCCTACGAGCAGTACTTC
many,TRBV5-1,TRBJ1-6,-,CASSLAGGDASPLHF,TGCGCCAGCAGCTTGGCCGGAGGGGACGCTTCACCCCTCCACTTT
-,TRBV11-1,TRBJ1-5,-,CASSEAGPRVSCNQPQHF,TGTGCCAGCAGCGAAGCGGGGCCCCGGGTGTCGTGCAATCAGCCCCAGCATTTT
medium-sized,TRBV6-1,TRBJ2-3,-,CASSVVSDSEVDTQYF,TGTGCCAGCAGTGTCGTATCGGACTCGGAGGTAGATACGCAGTATTTT
-,TRBV19,TRBJ2-2,TRBD1,CASSVIQGAGTGELFF,TGTGCCAGTAGTGTAATACAGGGGGCGGGCACCGGGGAGCTGTTTTTT
few,TRBV7-9,TRBJ2-7,-,CASSSTHTETYEQYF,TGTGCCAGCAGCTCAACTCACACAGAGACCTACGAGCAGTACTTC
-,TRBV27,TRBJ2-3,TRBD1,CASSPQTGVVADTQYF,TGTGCCAGCAGTCCACAGACAGGGGTGGTCGCAGATACTCAGTATTTT
-,TRBV7-9,TRBJ2-2,-,CASSLAIGTGELFF,TGTGCCAGCAGCTTAGCGATAGGCACCGGGGAGCTGTTTTTT
-,TRBV7-8,TRBJ1-5,TRBD1,CASSYRGNNQPQHF,TGTGCCAGCAGCTACAGGGGGAATAATCAGCCCCAGCATTTT
-,TRBV3-1,TRBJ1-1,TRBD1,CASSQVGQGVEAFF,TGTGCCAGCAGCCAAGTAGGACAGGGGGTGGAAGCTTTCTTT
-,TRBV12-5,TRBJ2-1,-,CASGTPEGGSRNEQFF,TGTGCTAGTGGCACCCCAGAGGGAGGCTCGAGAAATGAGCAGTTCTTC
-,TRBV6-2/TRBV6-3,TRBJ2-7,-,CASRAEDILTDSYEQYF,TGTGCCAGCAGGGCCGAGGATATTCTGACAGACTCCTACGAGCAGTACTTC
-,TRBV20-1,TRBJ1-1,-,CSAESQDRHTEAFF,TGCAGTGCTGAATCGCAGGACAGACACACAGAAGCTTTCTTT
-,TRBV6-1,TRBJ1-5,-,CASSEPCSQPQHF,TGTGCCAGCAGTGAACCATGTAGTCAGCCCCAGCATTTT
few,TRBV27,TRBJ2-7,TRBD1,CASRPGGPLYEQYF,TGTGCCAGCAGACCAGGGGGCCCTCTCTACGAGCAGTACTTC
few,TRBV6-2/TRBV6-3,TRBJ2-1,-,CASSYSIDYPSYNEQFF,TGTGCCAGCAGTTACTCGATAGACTATCCCTCCTACAATGAGCAGTTCTTC
-,TRBV28,TRBJ1-3,TRBD1,CASSLSRGLWNTIYF,TGTGCCAGCAGTTTGAGCAGGGGGCTTTGGAACACCATATATTTT
few,TRBV7-2,TRBJ1-5,TRBD1,CASSRTGGNQPQHF,TGTGCCAGCAGTCGGACAGGGGGGAATCAGCCCCAGCATTTT
-,TRBV24-1,TRBJ2-2,-,CATSEQSRRTGELFF,TGTGCCACCAGTGAGCAAAGCAGACGCACCGGGGAGCTGTTTTTT
-,TRBV7-8,TRBJ1-1,-,CARSFALAKRGTEAFF,TGTGCCAGGAGCTTTGCGCTGGCTAAGAGGGGCACTGAAGCTTTCTTT
-,TRBV28,TRBJ1-6,-,CASSLSPGFRDSPLHF,TGTGCCAGCAGTTTATCCCCAGGATTCAGGGATTCACCCCTCCACTTT
many,TRBV6-1,TRBJ2-7,-,CASSGKGSYEQYF,TGTGCCAGCAGTGGGAAGGGCTCCTACGAGCAGTACTTC
-,TRBV30,TRBJ2-7,TRBD1,CAWNGDRGQYPYEQYF,TGTGCCTGGAATGGAGACAGGGGGCAGTACCCCTACGAGCAGTACTTC
-,TRBV9,TRBJ2-1,-,CASSVVPDNEQFF,TGTGCCAGCAGCGTAGTTCCAGACAATGAGCAGTTCTTC
-,TRBV5-1,TRBJ2-3,-,CASSLARTDTQYF,TGCGCCAGCAGCTTGGCCAGGACGGATACGCAGTATTTT
few,TRBV19,TRBJ1-6,-,CASSKGGFNSPLHF,TGTGCCAGTTCAAAGGGGGGCTTTAATTCACCCCTCCACTTT
few,TRBV6-4,TRBJ2-2,-,CASSAQRGTGELFF,TGTGCCAGCAGTGCACAGCGTGGCACCGGGGAGCTGTTTTTT
-,TRBV6-2/TRBV6-3,TRBJ2-7,-,CASSYTRLTAYEQYF,TGTGCCAGCAGTTACACGAGGCTAACAGCATACGAGCAGTACTTC
many,TRBV6-2/TRBV6-3,TRBJ1-1,TRBD1,CASSSWTGLNTEAFF,TGTGCCAGCAGTTCCTGGACAGGGTTGAACACTGAAGCTTTCTTT
many,TRBV27,TRBJ2-7,-,CASSFSHTGIVSYEQYF,TGTGCCAGCAGTTTTTCTCATACAGGGATAGTATCCTACGAGCAGTACTTC